This paragraph reports one T cell receptor beta chain. What it binds is not known. Germline CDR1 reads LNHNV; CDR2 reads YYDKDF (reference sequence). This CDR3 contains 15 residues. The J segment lost 7 bases and the V segment lost 3 bases, leaving 7 bases of the junction unmatched. General observations from the study: Larger-cohort validation covered only one TCR beta V-J rearrangement. Tumor Tregs overlapped most with tumor, then blood, naive CD4+ cells. Tumor memory CD4+ T cell TCR gene usage was found to cluster with blood and lymph node memory CD4+ cells and with lymph node naive CD4+ cells.

The sorted Tregs were CD4+CD25+CD127-/low cells. Semi-nested PCR with Nested Universal Primer A followed constant-region reverse priming of full-length variable regions. TCRdb re-analysed the 5' RACE reads in MiXCR, keeping a single row per CDR3 protein. The sample lists 9,000 or so distinct CDR3 sequences; 34% were seen once. The sequence came from a female donor with breast cancer. Sequencing used Tregs sorted from blood. The rearrangement links TRBV15 to TRBJ2-1; TRBD2 agrees at 9 bases. This CDR3 reads CATSRGREGGNEQFF. The CDR3 coding sequence is TGTGCCACCAGCAGGGGGCGGGAGGGTGGTAATGAGCAGTTCTTC. Full variable domain (missing parts from reference TRBV15 and TRBJ2-1): DAMVIQNPRYQVTQFGKPVTLSCSQTLNHNVMYWYQQKSSQAPKLLFHYYDKDFNNEADTPDNFQSRRPNTSFCFLDIRSPGLGDTAMYLCATSRGREGGNEQFFGPGTRLTVL.